Listed here are 9 T cell receptor beta chains from one sample, sequenced in a study of T cell responses to AZD1222 COVID-19 vaccine. Sequencing used immunoSEQ multiplex PCR; TCRdb keeps in-frame clones, though not all of them. The table has 200,000 to 250,000 clones, roughly 94% seen once; the top ten hold 1.7%. The source was peripheral blood, collected 28 days after the second dose of the MenACWY control vaccine. These receptors were taken from an adult who received the MenACWY meningococcal vaccine as a control.

This clone was picked up one time. The V call is TRBV4-2, the J call TRBJ1-5; 7 bases match TRBD1. The junction had 9 bases not matched to a gene; V was cut back by 1 base and J by 3 bases. The germline gives CDR1 LGHNA, CDR2 YNFKEQ. The length of the CDR3 is 17 residues. Written as DNA, the CDR3 is TGTGCCAGCAGCCAAGTAAGGACAGGTGACTCCAATCAGCCCCAGCATTTT. Protein product: CASSQVRTGDSNQPQHF.

The chain recombines TRBV5-1 with TRBJ2-7, with D perhaps assigned TRBD1 or TRBD2 (5 bases each). The CDR3 consists of 13 residues. V lost 2 bases to trimming and J lost 0 bases, with 6 bases between them. Germline CDR1 and CDR2: SGHRS and YFSETQ. The CDR3 region is CASSFGGSYEQYF. CDR3 sequence (DNA): TGCGCCAGCAGCTTTGGGGGCTCCTACGAGCAGTACTTC. Combining the CDR3 with reference TRBV5-1 and TRBJ2-7 gives the whole variable domain KAGVTQTPRYLIKTRGQQVTLSCSPISGHRSVSWYQQTPGQGLQFLFEYFSETQRNKGNFPGRFSGRQFSNSRSEMNVSTLELGDSALYLCASSFGGSYEQYFGPGTRLTVT.

V and J are TRBV9 and TRBJ2-5; 7 bases agree with TRBD1. V lost 0 bases and J lost 5; bases outside the gene matches: 4. The germline V gene has CDR1 SGDLS and CDR2 YYNGEE. This CDR3 spans 14 amino acids. CDR3 in amino acids: CASSVGDRAETQYF. DNA for the CDR3: TGTGCCAGCAGCGTAGGAGACAGGGCCGAGACCCAGTACTTC. Together with reference TRBV9 and TRBJ2-5, the CDR3 gives the full variable domain: DSGVTQTPKHLITATGQRVTLRCSPRSGDLSVYWYQQSLDQGLQFLIQYYNGEERAKGNILERFSAQQFPDLHSELNLSSLELGDSALYFCASSVGDRAETQYFGPGTRLLVL.

The rearrangement links TRBV2 to TRBJ1-1, with D possibly being TRBD1 (6 bases). The CDR3 contains 12 residues. Trimming took 9 bases from V and 5 from J, leaving 13 bases between them. Germline CDR1 and CDR2: SNHLY and FYNNEI. CDR3 protein: CASRGFLTEAFF. CDR3 DNA sequence: TGTGCCAGTAGGGGGTTTCTGACTGAAGCTTTCTTT.

V is TRBV9 and J is TRBJ2-2; D is possibly TRBD2 (5 bases). Germline CDR1 SGDLS, CDR2 YYNGEE. The CDR3 covers 14 residues. V lost 0 bases and J lost 5, with 8 bases in between. CDR3 in amino acids: CASSVGGGTGELFF. As DNA, the CDR3 is TGTGCCAGCAGCGTAGGTGGAGGAACCGGGGAGCTGTTTTTT.

This chain connects TRBV9 to TRBJ1-2, with TRBD1 matching over 7 bases. The V segment lost 0 bases and the J segment 0 bases; nucleotides outside the gene matches: 2. Germline V gene sequence: CDR1 SGDLS, CDR2 YYNGEE. The CDR3 runs 15 residues. CDR3 in DNA: TGTGCCAGCAGCGTAGGGGGACAGTCTAACTATGGCTACACCTTC. This translates into CASSVGGQSNYGYTF.

The V gene is TRBV20-1, the J gene TRBJ1-4; no definite D call. The CDR3 consists of 10 residues. The V gene's germline CDR1 is DFQATT and CDR2 SNEGSKA (reference sequence). Trimming removed 6 bases from V and 8 bases from J, with 7 bases in between. The CDR3 DNA is TGCAGTGCAGCCGAAGAAAAACTGTTTTTT. It encodes CSAAEEKLFF.

This chain joins TRBV3-1 (or the pseudogene TRBV3-2) and TRBJ2-7; TRBD1 is a possible D gene (6 bases). The ends were cut back, 2 bases at V and 3 bases at J, with 17 bases in the middle. From germline, CDR1 is LGHDT and CDR2 YNNKEL (reference sequence). The CDR3 length is 16 residues. CDR3 DNA: TGTGCCAGCAGCCAACTTACCACAGGGCCCAACTACGAGCAGTACTTC. Translated: CASSQLTTGPNYEQYF.

V gene TRBV28 combines with J gene TRBJ1-2, with D perhaps matching TRBD1 (6 bases). Germline CDR1 reads MDHEN; CDR2 reads SYDVKM. V gave up 4 bases and J gave up 7 bases, with 16 bases separating them. This CDR3 is 14 amino acids long. The CDR3 bases are TGTGCCAGCAGTTCCCCGGGAGGGGGTGGTGGCTACACCTTC. Its protein is CASSSPGGGGGYTF.